The present TCR beta chain was sequenced within a study of vaccination effects on CD4 cells after COVID-19. The CDR3 extends over 12 amino acids. V dropped 2 bases and J dropped 7 bases, with 6 bases sitting between them. Germline assignment: CDR1 LGHDT and CDR2 YNNKEL (reference sequence). Prior to sequencing, the ViraFEST assay stimulated PBMC with viral peptide pools, which expanded the antigen-specific CD4+ T cells. The culture ran for approximately 11 days before CD4+ T cells were isolated. Vaccinees lacked prior SARS-CoV-2 infection and tested negative for nucleocapsid antibodies. TCRdb's table, derived via immunoSEQ multiplex PCR, lists solely in-frame clones and lacks some. The sample yields tens of thousands of clones, approximately 72% seen once. With respect to this clone: Its antigen remains unknown.

The sequence was obtained from a human donor who received a COVID-19 vaccine. The chain is built from TRBV3-1 (or the pseudogene TRBV3-2) and TRBJ1-5, with no clear D. Material: CD4+ T cells from PBMCs cultured with HCoV-NL63 spike peptides, obtained before COVID-19 vaccination. CDR3 region: CASSQSRQPQHF. Written as DNA, the CDR3 is TGTGCCAGCAGCCAATCGAGGCAGCCCCAGCATTTT.